The T cell receptor (beta chain) described here comes from a study of blood T cell repertoires in COVID-19. At the level of the study: COVID-19 samples from acute and convalescent phases originated in the United States, Italy and Spain.

In the authors' workflow: Reference gene primers were amplified, and this amplification served to estimate nucleated cell counts. Sequencing was performed with immunoSEQ multiplex PCR; in TCRdb, only in-frame clones are kept and a portion is missing. Clone size and the V and J calls come from that table; the DNA yielded D and trimming. Of 80,000 or so clones listed, 80% to 90% are singletons. Trimming removed 3 bases at V and 5 bases at J, with 10 bases between. The CDR3 totals 12 residues. The germline V gene encodes CDR1 DFQATT and CDR2 SNEGSKA (reference sequence). Sequenced input: peripheral blood. The rearrangement joins TRBV20-1 to TRBJ1-2; D is undetermined. This TCR derives from a human donor in a cohort sampled during active COVID-19. CDR3 nucleotide sequence: TGCAGTGCTAGTTCGGCGGGTTATGGCTACACCTTC. This translates into CSASSAGYGYTF.